This T cell receptor beta chain was retrieved from a study of blood T cell repertoires in COVID-19. Study summary: Sample material is recorded as cDNA or gDNA derived from T cells, B-cell-depleted T cells, or PBMCs.

Germline V gene lookup returns CDR1 KGHSH and CDR2 LQKENI. This CDR3 contains 12 residues. The germline V and J ends were trimmed by 3 bases and 12 bases, with 12 bases remaining between them. Authors' analysis steps: Researchers report that nucleated cell counts were estimated from reference gene primer amplification. The method was immunoSEQ multiplex PCR; TCRdb's version includes in-frame clones alone and lacks a portion of them. The V and J calls and the clone size are those of that table, but D and trimming were determined from the DNA. The table records hundreds of thousands of clones, about 89% of them present only once.

The sequenced sample consisted of peripheral blood. The chain joins TRBV18 to TRBJ1-5; D remains unclear. The sequence was obtained from a woman aged 45-65 years who had recovered from COVID-19. For the CDR3, the DNA is TGTGCCAGCTCACCCGACTCCAAAATCCAGCATTTT. It specifies CASSPDSKIQHF.